This paragraph reports one T cell receptor (beta chain). The V end was cut by 6 bases, the J end by 7 bases, with 9 bases between. Germline values: CDR1 LNHDA, CDR2 SQIVND (reference sequence). This CDR3 has 12 residues. These data originate in a study of T cells in Graves' hyperthyroidism and ophthalmopathy. Whole-study context: Peripheral blood was collected at initial diagnosis, before any treatment.

RNA transcripts gave rise to amplified TCR beta CDR3 regions. The TCR CDR3 was amplified in a first-round RT-PCR using the HTBI primer set. TCRdb independently ran MiXCR on the multiplex PCR reads; one entry per CDR3 protein. Of about 250,000 distinct CDR3 sequences detected, 22% appear once; the ten largest clones hold approximately 60%. The chain carries TRBV19 and TRBJ2-2, with D possibly being TRBD1 (5 bases). The sample was blood. The sequence was obtained from a man aged 30 to 45 with Graves' ophthalmopathy. The CDR3 coding sequence is TGTGCCAGTAGCCAGGGTGTCGGGGAGCTGTTTTTT. Translating gives CASSQGVGELFF.